The 21 T cell receptor beta chains below all came from one sample that was sequenced in a study of OX40 agonist ivuxolimab in advanced cancers. TCRdb's table, derived via immunoSEQ multiplex PCR, lists solely in-frame clones and lacks some. The sample records more than 90,000 clones, 84% being singletons. Source: CD4+ or CD8+ T cells sorted from blood, taken in a trial of the OX40 agonist ivuxolimab. The receptors stem from an adult with an advanced solid tumor such as melanoma, head and neck, liver or kidney cancer.

The gene calls are TRBV7-2 and TRBJ1-6; the D gene is possibly TRBD1 (6 bases). This CDR3 is built from 14 residues. V gave up 2 bases and J gave up 6 bases, with 8 bases separating them. In germline, CDR1 is SGHTA, CDR2 FQGNSA. This CDR3 reads CASSLNRVNSPLHF. The CDR3 nucleotides are TGTGCCAGCAGCTTAAACAGGGTTAATTCACCCCTCCACTTT.

The chain recombines TRBV10-3 with TRBJ2-3; 9 nucleotides line up with TRBD2. Trimming at V came to 2 bases and at J to 4 bases, leaving 7 bases not matched to a gene. Germline V lookup: CDR1 ENHRY, CDR2 SYGVKD. This CDR3 contains 16 residues. The CDR3 region is CAISEGFSGRSDTQYF. CDR3 DNA: TGTGCCATCAGTGAGGGGTTTAGCGGGAGATCAGATACGCAGTATTTT.

This chain joins TRBV11-1 and TRBJ2-4; 13 bases align to TRBD2. V dropped 6 bases and J dropped 1; count of bases not matched to a gene: 3. Germline V CDR1 and CDR2: SGHAT, FQDESV (reference sequence). This CDR3 is 16 amino acids long. The CDR3 loop is CASSSTSGRAKNIQYF. CDR3 sequence (DNA): TGTGCCAGCAGTTCGACTAGCGGGAGGGCCAAAAACATTCAGTACTTC.

This clone was picked up a small number of times. The chain combines TRBV7-2 with TRBJ1-5, with a weak D call TRBD1 (6 bases). CDR3 length: 15 amino acids. Trimming removed 1 base from V and 7 bases from J, with 14 bases in between. The V gene's germline CDR1 is SGHTA and CDR2 FQGNSA. This CDR3 reads CASSLDGGPSQPQHF. In DNA, the CDR3 is TGTGCCAGCAGCTTAGACGGGGGGCCCAGCCAGCCCCAGCATTTT.

This clone occurred once. The rearrangement uses TRBV4-1 and TRBJ1-2; D is undetermined. Per the germline V gene, CDR1 is MGHRA and CDR2 is YSYEKL. The CDR3 covers 12 residues. Trimming left V 0 bases short and J 8 bases short, with 7 bases between. The CDR3 nucleotides read TGCGCCAGCAGCCAAGATGAGGTCGGCTACACCTTC. Translated, it gives CASSQDEVGYTF.

This chain links TRBV10-3 with TRBJ1-2; TRBD1 is a possible D gene (5 bases). This CDR3 spans 14 amino acids. Germline CDR1 and CDR2: ENHRY and SYGVKD. V shed 8 bases and J shed 4 bases, with 17 bases lying between them. For the CDR3, the DNA is TGTGCCATCGCCCAGTCCAGGGACGGCTATGGCTACACCTTC. Translated, it gives CAIAQSRDGYGYTF.

The V and J genes are TRBV18 and TRBJ1-1, with 8 bases that match TRBD1. CDR3 length equals 16 residues. The germline V gene has CDR1 KGHSH and CDR2 LQKENI. The ends lost 3 bases at V and 6 bases at J; junction bases unmatched: 12. CDR3 amino acids: CASSPNGRGRIPEAFF. The CDR3 region has the DNA TGTGCCAGCTCACCTAACGGCAGGGGGCGAATCCCTGAAGCTTTCTTT.

The chain carries TRBV27 and TRBJ1-5, with TRBD1 as a possible D gene (6 bases). V gave up 0 bases and J gave up 2 bases, with 8 bases separating them. Germline CDR1 and CDR2: MNHEY and SMNVEV (reference sequence). The CDR3 is 15 residues long. The CDR3 sequence: CASSLSQGRNQPQHF. The CDR3 DNA is TGTGCCAGCAGTTTATCCCAGGGGCGCAATCAGCCCCAGCATTTT.

This chain uses TRBV2 with TRBJ1-4; D is perhaps TRBD1 (6 bases). Germline V lookup: CDR1 SNHLY, CDR2 FYNNEI. The CDR3 loop spans 14 amino acids. Trimming cost V 3 bases and J 7 bases, with 12 bases left between them. The CDR3 DNA sequence: TGTGCCAGCAGTGACCGGGGGCGCCCTGAAAAACTGTTTTTT. Encoded protein: CASSDRGRPEKLFF.

The genes are TRBV9 and TRBJ1-3, with TRBD1 matching 7 bases. Germline-derived CDR1 and CDR2 are SGDLS and YYNGEE. V lost 0 bases and J lost 0; bases outside the gene matches: 6. The CDR3 sequence is 17 residues long. CDR3 coding DNA: TGTGCCAGCAGCGTAGCGCGACAGGGAACCTCTGGAAACACCATATATTTT. Translated: CASSVARQGTSGNTIYF.

The chain carries TRBV6-5 and TRBJ2-7; the D gene is possibly TRBD1 (5 bases). The V end was cut by 4 bases, the J end by 2 bases, with 12 bases between. Germline V gives CDR1 MNHEY, CDR2 SVGAGI. The CDR3 runs to 14 residues. CDR3 sequence: CASSFDRFAYEQYF. For the CDR3, the DNA is TGTGCCAGCAGTTTCGACAGATTTGCCTACGAGCAGTACTTC.

This clone was observed a handful of times. V gene TRBV5-1 combines with J gene TRBJ2-7, with 7 positions matching TRBD1. Trimming took 5 bases from V and 4 from J; bases not matched to a gene: 9. The germline V gene has CDR1 SGHRS and CDR2 YFSETQ. This CDR3 contains 14 residues. The CDR3 region is CASRGLGTEYEQYF. CDR3 sequence (DNA): TGCGCCAGCAGGGGATTGGGGACAGAGTACGAGCAGTACTTC.

V gene TRBV2 combines with J gene TRBJ2-5, with D hard to call. Germline V gene data show CDR1 as SNHLY and CDR2 as FYNNEI. V lost 5 bases to trimming and J lost 2 bases, with 15 bases between them. The CDR3 length is 15 residues. CDR3 DNA: TGTGCCAGCAGTCGAAGTGGTCAGAGACAAGAGACCCAGTACTTC. Translated, it gives CASSRSGQRQETQYF.

The rearrangement joins TRBV7-6 to TRBJ1-6; D perhaps matches TRBD1 (5 bases). Trimming left V 4 bases short and J 8 bases short, with 12 bases between. Looked up from germline, CDR1 is SGHVS and CDR2 is FNYEAQ. This CDR3 is built from 14 residues. CDR3 sequence (DNA): TGTGCCAGCAGCTCCAGGGATGGGGATTCACCCCTCCACTTT. Translated: CASSSRDGDSPLHF.

J is TRBJ2-7 and V is TRBV27; 7 nucleotides align to TRBD2. The CDR3 sequence is 15 residues long. With V trimmed by 2 bases and J by 2 bases, 6 bases remained unmatched. From germline, CDR1 is MNHEY and CDR2 SMNVEV (reference sequence). The CDR3 is CASSLRQLAAYEQYF. CDR3 DNA sequence: TGTGCCAGCAGTTTAAGGCAGCTAGCGGCCTACGAGCAGTACTTC.

The chain is built from TRBV29-1 and TRBJ2-3; D uncertain. The CDR3 extends over 15 amino acids. CDR1 SQVTM and CDR2 ANQGSEA come from the germline V gene. V was cut by 2 bases and J by 2 bases, with 14 bases left in between. The CDR3 loop is CSVESRVGNTDTQYF. In DNA, the CDR3 is TGCAGCGTTGAAAGTAGGGTCGGCAACACAGATACGCAGTATTTT.

This clone was detected once. The chain recombines TRBV6-5 with TRBJ2-3; D is unclear. CDR1 and CDR2 (germline): MNHEY, SVGAGI. With 11 bases removed from V and 2 bases from J, the gap between germline ends came to 14 bases. The CDR3 totals 13 residues. The CDR3 sequence: CAALDGFTDTQYF. The CDR3 nucleotides read TGTGCCGCTCTAGACGGTTTCACAGATACGCAGTATTTT.

The chain has TRBV5-8 and TRBJ2-2; maybe TRBD2 (6 bases). Per germline, CDR1 SGHTS and CDR2 YDEGEE. The CDR3 covers 15 residues. Trimming shortened V by 6 bases and J by 5 bases, and 17 bases separated the two germline ends. The CDR3 sequence: CASTAGRIRTGELFF. The CDR3 DNA reads as TGTGCCAGCACCGCAGGGAGGATACGGACCGGGGAGCTGTTTTTT. Full variable domain (remainder filled in from reference TRBV5-8 and TRBJ2-2): EAGVTQSPTHLIKTRGQQATLRCSPISGHTSVYWYQQALGLGLQFLLWYDEGEERNRGNFPPRFSGRQFPNYSSELNVNALELEDSALYLCASTAGRIRTGELFFGEGSRLTVL.

The CDR3 sequence is CASTVGQSGYGYTF. The CDR3 nucleotides read TGTGCCAGCACCGTCGGACAGTCTGGATATGGCTACACCTTC. This chain joins TRBV28 and TRBJ1-2, with a possible D match to TRBD1 (6 bases). The CDR3 has 14 residues. Per germline, CDR1 MDHEN and CDR2 SYDVKM. The V end lost 7 bases, the J end lost 5 bases, and 17 bases lay between the germline ends.

V usage is TRBV6-6 and J usage is TRBJ1-6; 7 nucleotides match TRBD1. The germline V gene has CDR1 MNHNY and CDR2 SVGAGI (reference sequence). Trimming at V came to 6 bases and at J to 9 bases, leaving 5 bases not matched to a gene. The CDR3 covers 13 residues. The CDR3 loop reads CASRTGRRSPLHF. The CDR3 DNA sequence: TGTGCCAGCAGGACAGGGAGGCGTTCACCCCTCCACTTT.

This rearrangement joins TRBV12-5 to TRBJ1-4, with 7 bases aligning to TRBD1. Germline lookup yields CDR1 LGHNT and CDR2 FRNRAP. Trimming removed 0 bases from V and 0 bases from J; junction bases left unmatched: 1. This CDR3 region has 16 residues. Here the CDR3 reads CASGLVQGTTNEKLFF. The CDR3 DNA is TGTGCTAGTGGTTTGGTACAGGGGACAACTAATGAAAAACTGTTTTTT.